This T cell receptor (beta chain) was found in a study of preoperative IRX-2 immunotherapy in early breast cancer. Trimming at V came to 3 bases and at J to 6 bases, leaving 9 bases not matched to a gene. Germline V gene sequence: CDR1 SGHRS, CDR2 YFSETQ. This CDR3 comprises 15 residues. Treatment here: preoperative locoregional IRX-2 cytokine immunotherapy. Patients received preoperative, locoregional IRX-2 cytokine immunotherapy in a phase Ib study. Sequencing was performed with immunoSEQ multiplex PCR; in TCRdb, only in-frame clones are kept and a portion is missing. The data contain over 20,000 clones, 80% to 90% of them singletons.

This TCR derives from a human donor with breast cancer. This sequence joins TRBV5-1 and TRBJ2-3; 8 nucleotides match TRBD2. Sequenced material: lymph node tissue, taken after IRX-2 immunotherapy. CDR3 amino acids: CASSWSYGGADTQYF. The CDR3 DNA reads as TGCGCCAGCAGCTGGAGTTACGGGGGGGCCGATACGCAGTATTTT.